The 27 T cell receptor beta chains in this list originate from one sample, sequenced in a study of blood T cells in healthy people across ages. A second PCR of about 7 to 12 cycles used a sample-barcoded 5' primer and a J-beta primer mix. TCRdb reprocessed the 5' RACE reads with MiXCR, giving one entry per CDR3 protein. The sample lists 600,000 to 1,000,000 distinct CDR3 sequences; 55% to 70% were seen once. Sequencing was performed on blood. The origin of the receptors is a man aged 25 to 45 in good health.

The sample holds one count of this clonotype. The chain employs TRBV5-1 and TRBJ1-1; no firm D call. The germline V gene encodes CDR1 SGHRS and CDR2 YFSETQ. Trimming took 3 bases from V and 11 from J, leaving 17 bases between them. The CDR3 contains 13 residues. CDR3 DNA: TGCGCCAGCAGCTGGGCCTCATCGGTGGGCGCTTTCTTT. This translates into CASSWASSVGAFF.

The table lists this clonotype with a few counts. V and J are TRBV5-1 and TRBJ2-5; D ambiguous. The CDR3 length is 14 residues. Germline-derived CDR1 and CDR2 are SGHRS and YFSETQ. V was clipped by 0 bases and J by 2 bases, with 8 bases between them. The CDR3 DNA is TGCGCCAGCAGCTTGGCGAGTATACAAGAGACCCAGTACTTC. It is translated as CASSLASIQETQYF.

The rearrangement joins TRBV28 to TRBJ2-3, with 11 bases fitting TRBD1. The germline CDR1 and CDR2 sequences are MDHEN and SYDVKM. Trimming cost V 5 bases and J 11 bases; bases outside gene matches: 6. CDR3 length: 13 amino acids. The CDR3, as DNA: TGTGCCAGCAGTCCCCTGGGACAGGGGGGGCAGTATTTT. It specifies CASSPLGQGGQYF.

This clonotype was detected only a few times. The gene calls are TRBV20-1 and TRBJ2-4; 8 bases map to TRBD2. The DNA matches TRBJ2-7 better at its end, which makes the J call doubtful. The germline gives CDR1 DFQATT, CDR2 SNEGSKA (reference sequence). The CDR3 length is 13 residues. In DNA form, the CDR3 reads TGCAGTGCTAGGTTACTAGCGGCCTACGAGCAGTACTTC. Translating it yields CSARLLAAYEQYF.

V gene TRBV7-2 combines with J gene TRBJ2-7; D gene ambiguous. Per the germline V gene, CDR1 is SGHTA and CDR2 is FQGNSA. The CDR3 runs to 13 residues. V gave up 5 bases and J gave up 1 base, with 9 bases separating them. This CDR3 is CASSHTLSYEQYF. The CDR3 DNA reads TGTGCCAGCAGCCACACACTTTCCTACGAGCAGTACTTC.

By sample share, this clonotype is medium-sized. This may stem from a read error, because a much larger clone lies one nucleotide away. The V gene is TRBV7-9, the J gene TRBJ2-5, with D perhaps given as TRBD1 or TRBD2 (5 bases each). Trimming removed 6 bases from V and 11 bases from J, with 16 bases in between. This CDR3 region has 12 residues. Germline CDR1 is SEHNR and CDR2 is FQNEAQ (reference sequence). CDR3 DNA: TGTGCCAGCAGTCATTGGGGGAATGAGCAGTACTTC. It yields the protein CASSHWGNEQYF.

The chain uses TRBV7-2 and TRBJ2-5, with D unclear. CDR3 length: 14 amino acids. V lost 0 bases to trimming and J lost 4 bases, with 9 bases between them. Germline assignment: CDR1 SGHTA and CDR2 FQGNSA. The CDR3 loop is CASSLAVLTETQYF. Written as DNA, the CDR3 is TGTGCCAGCAGCTTAGCGGTCCTCACAGAGACCCAGTACTTC.

This chain links TRBV7-2 with TRBJ1-2, with TRBD1 identical over 8 bases. V was pared by 8 bases and J by 2 bases, with 1 base of the junction left unmatched. The germline CDR1 and CDR2 sequences are SGHTA and FQGNSA. The CDR3 is 12 residues long. CDR3 DNA sequence: TGTGCCAGCCACAGGGGGAACTATGGCTACACCTTC. This encodes CASHRGNYGYTF.

The chain has TRBV25-1 and TRBJ2-1, with D possibly matching TRBD2 (6 bases). Germline-derived CDR1 and CDR2 are MGHDK and SYGVNS. The CDR3 has 13 amino acids. Trimming shortened V by 4 bases and J by 13 bases, and 17 bases separated the two germline ends. The CDR3 reads CASSGQGRETQFF. CDR3 nucleotide sequence: TGTGCCAGCAGTGGGCAGGGACGGGAGACCCAGTTCTTC.

In its sample, this clonotype was seen a few times. The gene calls are TRBV20-1 and TRBJ2-7; 11 bases align to TRBD1. CDR1 is DFQATT, CDR2 SNEGSKA, per germline (reference sequence). With 2 bases clipped from V and 5 bases from J, the junction kept 8 bases outside the gene matches. The CDR3 covers 15 residues. The chain's CDR3 is CSARSPGQGGDEQYF. DNA of the CDR3: TGCAGTGCTAGATCCCCGGGACAGGGGGGCGACGAGCAGTACTTC.

The genes are TRBV5-1 and TRBJ2-1; D is possibly TRBD1 (6 bases). In germline, CDR1 is SGHRS, CDR2 YFSETQ. V was clipped by 4 bases and J by 0 bases, with 11 bases between them. This CDR3 spans 15 amino acids. The CDR3 nucleotides are TGCGCCAGCAGCGAACAGGGAAGCTCCTACAATGAGCAGTTCTTC. Its translation: CASSEQGSSYNEQFF.

The chain recombines TRBV3-1 with TRBJ2-1; the D gene is possibly TRBD2 (5 bases). The CDR3 consists of 14 residues. Trimming cost V 1 base and J 11 bases, with 15 bases left between them. Looked up from germline, CDR1 is LGHDT and CDR2 is YNNKEL (reference sequence). The CDR3 loop reads CASSQVEAPPKQFF. As DNA, the CDR3 is TGTGCCAGCAGCCAAGTGGAGGCCCCTCCGAAGCAGTTCTTC.

The chain couples TRBV7-2 to TRBJ2-7; D is ambiguous. From germline, CDR1 is SGHTA and CDR2 FQGNSA. This CDR3 spans 11 amino acids. Trimming left V 3 bases short and J 6 bases short, with 6 bases between. CDR3 DNA sequence: TGTGCCAGCAGCTTTATTGCCGAGCAGTACTTC. Translating it yields CASSFIAEQYF.

CDR3 sequence: CASSFMNGYTF. DNA for the CDR3: TGTGCCAGCAGTTTTATGAACGGCTACACCTTC. The rearrangement joins TRBV6-2 or TRBV6-3 to TRBJ1-2; D is unresolved. CDR3 length: 11 amino acids. Looked up from germline, CDR1 is MNHEY and CDR2 is SVGEGT. Trimming left V 4 bases short and J 8 bases short, with 8 bases between.

V and J are TRBV6-5 and TRBJ2-7; a weak D match, TRBD2 (5 bases). V was pared by 6 bases and J by 4 bases, with 13 bases between. This CDR3 is built from 13 residues. Per germline, CDR1 MNHEY and CDR2 SVGAGI. The CDR3 nucleotides are TGTGCCAGCAGCACGGTGGACTTTTACGAGCAGTACTTC. As protein: CASSTVDFYEQYF.

The J gene is TRBJ2-1, the V gene TRBV7-3; D may be TRBD1 (7 bases). The length of the CDR3 is 12 residues. Trimming removed 4 bases from V and 9 bases from J, with 10 bases in between. Germline CDR1 is SGHTA and CDR2 is FQGTGA. The CDR3 DNA sequence: TGTGCCAGCAGCTCCAGGGGGGCTGAGCAGTTCTTC. Translated, it gives CASSSRGAEQFF.

The gene calls are TRBV12-3 or TRBV12-4 and TRBJ2-1; D possibly corresponds to TRBD1 (7 bases). V dropped 3 bases and J dropped 2 bases, with 14 bases sitting between them. The CDR3 is 16 residues long. The CDR3 bases are TGTGCCAGCAGTTTTCGGCAGGGGGGCACCTACAATGAGCAGTTCTTC. Amino acids: CASSFRQGGTYNEQFF.

The chain links TRBV20-1 to TRBJ1-6; 10 nucleotides line up with TRBD1. This CDR3 contains 15 residues. V shed 3 bases and J 8 bases; nucleotides not matched to a gene: 7. Per the germline V gene, CDR1 is DFQATT and CDR2 is SNEGSKA (reference sequence). CDR3 coding DNA: TGCAGTGCTAGGACAGGGGGCGGGTGGGATTCACCCCTCCACTTT. Protein product: CSARTGGGWDSPLHF.

A single count supports this clonotype. The rearrangement joins TRBV12-3 or TRBV12-4 to TRBJ2-3; 14 nucleotides agree with TRBD2. The J segment lost 6 bases and the V segment lost 5 bases, leaving 13 bases of the junction unmatched. CDR3 length: 18 amino acids. The CDR3 region is CASSPWTSGGTKEDTQYF. For the CDR3, the DNA is TGTGCCAGCAGTCCTTGGACTAGCGGGGGGACGAAGGAGGATACGCAGTATTTT.

The chain carries TRBV20-1 and TRBJ2-5, with 10 nucleotides matching TRBD2. Germline V lookup: CDR1 DFQATT, CDR2 SNEGSKA (reference sequence). Losses at the gene ends were 5 bases for V and 4 bases for J; bases not matched to a gene: 13. The length of the CDR3 is 16 residues. The CDR3 region has the DNA TGCAGTGCTCCATCAGCGGGAGGGGGAAGGGGAGAGACCCAGTACTTC. Translated: CSAPSAGGGRGETQYF.

The chain has TRBV20-1 and TRBJ2-5, with TRBD1 identical over 11 bases. With the DNA end fitting TRBJ2-7 better, the J assignment may be wrong. CDR3 size: 14 residues. Germline V gene data show CDR1 as DFQATT and CDR2 as SNEGSKA (reference sequence). This CDR3 is CSAAPGQGVYEQYF. The CDR3 DNA is TGCAGTGCGGCACCGGGACAGGGGGTTTACGAGCAGTACTTC.

V and J are TRBV6-1 and TRBJ1-2; weak D call: TRBD1 (5 bases). V was pared by 6 bases and J by 5 bases, with 10 bases between. CDR3 length equals 12 residues. The germline CDR1 and CDR2 sequences are MNHNS and SASEGT. CDR3 residues: CASRGTPYGYTF. Here the CDR3 DNA reads TGTGCCAGCAGAGGGACCCCGTATGGCTACACCTTC.

Notes on this clonotype: The junction departs from germline at one end; a sequencing error may be responsible. The chain carries TRBV12-3 or TRBV12-4 and TRBJ2-5; 7 bases map to TRBD2. The CDR3 extends over 14 amino acids. CDR3: CASSKRDFQGTQYF. In DNA form, the CDR3 reads TGTGCCAGCAGTAAGCGGGACTTCCAAGGGACCCAGTACTTC.

In its sample, this clonotype was seen a few times. The V gene is TRBV29-1, the J gene TRBJ2-7; TRBD1 matches at 7 bases. CDR3 length: 13 residues. Germline V gene sequence: CDR1 SQVTM, CDR2 ANQGSEA. Trimming at V came to 6 bases and at J to 4 bases, leaving 9 bases not matched to a gene. In DNA, the CDR3 is TGCAGCGTCAGAGGGGGCACAGGTTACGAGCAGTACTTC. Amino acid sequence: CSVRGGTGYEQYF.

In DNA form, the CDR3 reads TGTGCCAGCAGCTCAATCGACAGGGCGTATGGCTACACCTTC. The encoded protein is CASSSIDRAYGYTF. The J gene is TRBJ1-2, the V gene TRBV7-9, with 7 bases matching TRBD1. Germline CDR1 SEHNR, CDR2 FQNEAQ (reference sequence). The length of the CDR3 is 14 residues. V lost 4 bases, J lost 5 bases, and 7 bases stayed unmatched.

This chain uses TRBV12-5 with TRBJ2-7; D ambiguous. Trimming stripped 2 bases from V and 0 bases from J, with 8 bases between. The CDR3 runs 14 residues. From germline, CDR1 is LGHNT and CDR2 FRNRAP. CDR3 coding DNA: TGTGCTAGTGGTTTGACTCCTAGCTCCTACGAGCAGTACTTC. This codes for CASGLTPSSYEQYF.

Note on this clonotype: Relative to the germline gene, one junction end is altered; a read error may explain this. The chain is built from TRBV2 and TRBJ2-7; D is undetermined. This CDR3 has 10 residues. The V gene's germline CDR1 is SNHLY and CDR2 FYNNEI. The CDR3 DNA follows: TGTGCCAGCAGTGACAACGAGCGGTACTTC. Translating gives CASSDNERYF.